Reported below is one T cell receptor (beta chain). The repertoire was sequenced with immunoSEQ multiplex PCR; TCRdb's copy has only in-frame clones and lacks some. Of roughly 64,000 clones in the sample, roughly 91% were seen once. This specimen comes from a study of T cell changes during pregnancy in multiple sclerosis. Germline V gene data show CDR1 as MNHEY and CDR2 as SMNVEV (reference sequence). Trimming took 8 bases from V and 7 from J, leaving 18 bases between them. The CDR3 is made up of 14 amino acids. This specimen consisted of peripheral blood, obtained in the third trimester of pregnancy. The chain recombines TRBV27 with TRBJ2-1; possibly TRBD2 for D (5 bases). The receptor was isolated from a female donor in good health, enrolled as a control in a pregnancy study. The DNA for the CDR3 is TGTGCCAGCTTAACCGGGGAAGGCGGGAATGAGCAGTTCTTC. Its translation: CASLTGEGGNEQFF.